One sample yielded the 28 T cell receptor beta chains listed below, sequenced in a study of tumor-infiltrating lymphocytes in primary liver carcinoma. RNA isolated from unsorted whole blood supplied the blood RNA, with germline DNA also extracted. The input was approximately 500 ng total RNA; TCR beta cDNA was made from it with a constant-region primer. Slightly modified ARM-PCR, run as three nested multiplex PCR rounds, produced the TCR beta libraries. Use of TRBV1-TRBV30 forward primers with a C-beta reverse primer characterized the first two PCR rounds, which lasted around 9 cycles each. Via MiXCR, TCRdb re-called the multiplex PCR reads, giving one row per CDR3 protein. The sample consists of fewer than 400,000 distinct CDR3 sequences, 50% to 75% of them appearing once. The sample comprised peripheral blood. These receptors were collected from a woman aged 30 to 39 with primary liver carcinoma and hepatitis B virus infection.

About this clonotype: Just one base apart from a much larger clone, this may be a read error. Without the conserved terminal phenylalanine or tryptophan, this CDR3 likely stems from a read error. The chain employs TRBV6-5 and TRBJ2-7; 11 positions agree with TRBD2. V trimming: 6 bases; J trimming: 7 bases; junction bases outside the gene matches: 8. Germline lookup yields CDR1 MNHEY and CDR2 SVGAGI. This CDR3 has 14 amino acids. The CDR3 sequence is CASSRLAGMIEQYL. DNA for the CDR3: TGTGCCAGCAGCCGACTAGCGGGAATGATTGAGCAGTACCTC.

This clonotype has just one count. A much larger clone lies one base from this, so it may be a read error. CDR3 sequence: CSVGAGVDENQYF. The CDR3 coding sequence is TGCAGCGTGGGGGCAGGGGTAGACGAGAACCAGTACTTC. The rearrangement joins TRBV29-1 to TRBJ2-5; perhaps TRBD1 as D (6 bases). Germline V lookup: CDR1 SQVTM, CDR2 ANQGSEA. This CDR3 spans 13 amino acids.

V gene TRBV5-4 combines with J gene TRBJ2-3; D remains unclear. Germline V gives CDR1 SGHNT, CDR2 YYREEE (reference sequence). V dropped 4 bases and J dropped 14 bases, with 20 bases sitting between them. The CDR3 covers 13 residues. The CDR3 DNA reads TGTGCCAGCAGCCCATCTGGTAGGGTTACTATGTATTTT. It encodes CASSPSGRVTMYF.

The CDR3 protein is CASSLDPGVANQPQHF. In DNA form, the CDR3 reads TGTGCCAGCAGCTTAGATCCGGGGGTTGCCAATCAGCCCCAGCATTTT. This chain links TRBV11-2 with TRBJ1-5, with D tentatively TRBD1 (5 bases). CDR3 length: 16 amino acids. Trimming stripped 0 bases from V and 3 bases from J, with 12 bases between. Germline values: CDR1 SGHAT, CDR2 FQNNGV.

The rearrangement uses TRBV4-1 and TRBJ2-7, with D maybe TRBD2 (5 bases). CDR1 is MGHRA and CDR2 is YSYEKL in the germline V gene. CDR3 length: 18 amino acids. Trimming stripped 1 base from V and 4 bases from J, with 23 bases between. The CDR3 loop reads CASSQGGSRSGSLYEQYF. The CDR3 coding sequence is TGCGCCAGCAGCCAAGGGGGATCCAGGTCGGGGAGTCTGTACGAGCAGTACTTC.

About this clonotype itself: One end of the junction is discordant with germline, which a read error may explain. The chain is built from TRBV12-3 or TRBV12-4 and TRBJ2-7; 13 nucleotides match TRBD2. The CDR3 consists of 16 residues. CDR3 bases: TGTGCCAGCAGCGCGAAGTGGGGACTAGCGGGACACGAGCAGTCCTTC. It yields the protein CASSAKWGLAGHEQSF.

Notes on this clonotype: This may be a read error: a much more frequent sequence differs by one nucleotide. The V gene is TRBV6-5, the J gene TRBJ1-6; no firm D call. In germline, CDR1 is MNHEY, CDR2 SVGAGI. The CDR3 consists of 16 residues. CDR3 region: CVSSYSILGYHSPLHF. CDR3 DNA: TGTGTCAGCAGTTACTCGATTCTAGGCTACCATTCACCCCTCCACTTT.

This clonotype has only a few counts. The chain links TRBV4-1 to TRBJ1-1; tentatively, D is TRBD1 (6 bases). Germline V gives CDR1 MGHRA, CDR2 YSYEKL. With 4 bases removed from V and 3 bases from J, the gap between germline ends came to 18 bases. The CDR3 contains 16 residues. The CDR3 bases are TGCGCCAGCAGCCGGAAAACAGGGATGCAGGACACTGAAGCTTTCTTT. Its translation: CASSRKTGMQDTEAFF.

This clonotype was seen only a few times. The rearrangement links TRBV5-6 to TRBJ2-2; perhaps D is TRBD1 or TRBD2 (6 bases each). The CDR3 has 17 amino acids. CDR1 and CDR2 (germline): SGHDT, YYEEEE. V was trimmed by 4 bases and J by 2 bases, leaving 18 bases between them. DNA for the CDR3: TGTGCCAGCAGCCGTCTTACGGGGGCTACCAACACCGGGGAGCTGTTTTTT. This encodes CASSRLTGATNTGELFF.

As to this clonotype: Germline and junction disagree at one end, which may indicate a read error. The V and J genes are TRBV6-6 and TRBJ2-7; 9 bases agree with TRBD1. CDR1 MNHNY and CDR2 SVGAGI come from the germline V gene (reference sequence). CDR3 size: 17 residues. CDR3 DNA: TGTACCAGCAGTTACTTTGGTTCTACAGGGGGCTCCTACGAGCAATACTTC. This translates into CTSSYFGSTGGSYEQYF.

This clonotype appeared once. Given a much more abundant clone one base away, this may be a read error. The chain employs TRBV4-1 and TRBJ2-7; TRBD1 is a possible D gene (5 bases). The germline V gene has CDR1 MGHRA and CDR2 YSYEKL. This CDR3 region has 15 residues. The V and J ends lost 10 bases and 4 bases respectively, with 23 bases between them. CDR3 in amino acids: CANSNGQGKRYEQYF. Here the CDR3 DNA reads TGCGCCAACAGTAATGGGCAGGGCAAACGGTACGAGCAGTACTTC.

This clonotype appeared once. CDR3 sequence (DNA): TGCAGCGTCGTCAGGGACGTCACCGGGGAGCTGTTTTTT. Encoded protein: CSVVRDVTGELFF. The chain employs TRBV29-1 and TRBJ2-2; D tentatively fits TRBD1 or TRBD2 (5 bases each). Trimming stripped 6 bases from V and 4 bases from J, with 12 bases between. From germline, CDR1 is SQVTM and CDR2 ANQGSEA. The CDR3 is made up of 13 amino acids.

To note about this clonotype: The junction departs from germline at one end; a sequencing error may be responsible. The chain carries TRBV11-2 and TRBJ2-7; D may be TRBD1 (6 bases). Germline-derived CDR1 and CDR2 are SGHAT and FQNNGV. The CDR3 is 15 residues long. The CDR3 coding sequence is TGTGCCAGCAGCTCCAGGTGGGACACTCCCTACGAGCAATACTTC. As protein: CASSSRWDTPYEQYF.

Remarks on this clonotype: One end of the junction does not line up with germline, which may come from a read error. CDR3: CTSSHPWGNEQFF. The DNA for the CDR3 is TGTACCAGCAGCCACCCCTGGGGGAATGAGCAGTTCTTC. V is TRBV7-9 and J is TRBJ2-1; either TRBD1 or TRBD2 may fit D (5 bases each). The CDR3 extends over 13 amino acids. Germline V gives CDR1 SEHNR, CDR2 FQNEAQ (reference sequence).

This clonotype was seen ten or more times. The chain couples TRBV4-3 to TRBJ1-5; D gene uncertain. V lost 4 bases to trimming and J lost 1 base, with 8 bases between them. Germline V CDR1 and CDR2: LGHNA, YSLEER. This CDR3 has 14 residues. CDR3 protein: CASSRYRSNQPQHF. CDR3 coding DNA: TGCGCCAGCAGCCGCTATCGGAGCAATCAGCCCCAGCATTTT.

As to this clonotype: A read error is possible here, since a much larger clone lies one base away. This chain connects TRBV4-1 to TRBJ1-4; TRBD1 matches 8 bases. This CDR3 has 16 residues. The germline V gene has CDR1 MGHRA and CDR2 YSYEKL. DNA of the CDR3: TGCGCCGGCAGCCAACGATCGGGACAGGCTGGGGAAAAACTGTTTTTT. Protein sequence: CAGSQRSGQAGEKLFF.

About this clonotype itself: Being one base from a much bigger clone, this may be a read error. The CDR3 DNA follows: TGCAGCGTTGAAGACCTCGCTAGCGGTAGGACAGATACGCAGTATTTT. Translated: CSVEDLASGRTDTQYF. The chain has TRBV29-1 and TRBJ2-3; 7 bases map to TRBD2. V was pared by 0 bases and J by 3 bases, with 9 bases of the junction left unmatched. The CDR3 is made up of 16 amino acids. The germline V gene has CDR1 SQVTM and CDR2 ANQGSEA.

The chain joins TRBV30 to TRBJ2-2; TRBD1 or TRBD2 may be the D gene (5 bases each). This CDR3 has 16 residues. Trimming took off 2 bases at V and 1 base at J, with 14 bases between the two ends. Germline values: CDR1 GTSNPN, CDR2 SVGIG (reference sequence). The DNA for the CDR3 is TGTGCCTGGAGTACCCCCCGGGGCGGGAACACCGGGGAGCTGTTTTTT. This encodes CAWSTPRGGNTGELFF.

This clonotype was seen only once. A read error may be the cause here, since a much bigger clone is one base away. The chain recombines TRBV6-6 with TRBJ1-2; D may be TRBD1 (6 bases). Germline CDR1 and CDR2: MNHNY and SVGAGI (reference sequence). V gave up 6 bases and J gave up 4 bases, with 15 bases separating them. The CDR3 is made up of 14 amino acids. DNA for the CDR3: TGTGCCAGCAGCTCAGGGGCCGGCTGCTATGGCTACACCTTC. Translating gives CASSSGAGCYGYTF.

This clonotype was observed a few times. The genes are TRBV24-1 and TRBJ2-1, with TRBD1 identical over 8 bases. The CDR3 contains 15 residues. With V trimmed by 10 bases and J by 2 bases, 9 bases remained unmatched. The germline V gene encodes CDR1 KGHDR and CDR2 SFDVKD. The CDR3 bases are TGTGCCACTGGTGGCACAGGGGGTACCTACAATGAGCAGTTCTTC. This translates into CATGGTGGTYNEQFF.

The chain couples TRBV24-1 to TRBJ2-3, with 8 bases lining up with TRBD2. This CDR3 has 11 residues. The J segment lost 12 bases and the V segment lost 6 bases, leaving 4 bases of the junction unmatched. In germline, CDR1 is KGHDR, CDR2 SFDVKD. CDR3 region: CATSIAGSQYF. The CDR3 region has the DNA TGTGCCACCAGTATAGCGGGGTCCCAGTATTTT.

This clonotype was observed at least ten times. This CDR3 is CASSLGLANYEQYF. DNA of the CDR3: TGTGCCAGCAGCTTAGGTCTAGCCAACTACGAGCAGTACTTC. The J gene is TRBJ2-7, the V gene TRBV11-2, with a possible D match to TRBD2 (5 bases). Germline CDR1 and CDR2: SGHAT and FQNNGV. Between the trimmed V and J ends, which lost 1 base and 3 bases, there was a span of 10 bases. This CDR3 is 14 amino acids long.

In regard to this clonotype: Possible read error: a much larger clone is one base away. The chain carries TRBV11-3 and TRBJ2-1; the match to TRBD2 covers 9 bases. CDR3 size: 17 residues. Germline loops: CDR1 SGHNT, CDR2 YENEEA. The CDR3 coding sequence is TGTGCCAGCAGCCGCGGGGGGGGGGAGTCCTCCTACAATGAGCATTTCTTC. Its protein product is CASSRGGGESSYNEHFF. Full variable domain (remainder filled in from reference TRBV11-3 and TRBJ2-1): EAGVVQSPRYKIIEKKQPVAFWCNPISGHNTLYWYLQNLGQGPELLIRYENEEAVDDSQLPKDRFSAERLKGVDSTLKIQPAELGDSAVYLCASSRGGGESSYNEHFFGPGTRLTVL.

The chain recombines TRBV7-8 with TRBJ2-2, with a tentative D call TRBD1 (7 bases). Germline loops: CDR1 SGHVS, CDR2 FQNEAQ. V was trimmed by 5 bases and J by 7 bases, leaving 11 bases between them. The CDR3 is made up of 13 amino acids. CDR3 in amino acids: CASSPRGVGELFF. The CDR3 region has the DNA TGTGCCAGCAGCCCCAGGGGGGTCGGGGAGCTGTTTTTT. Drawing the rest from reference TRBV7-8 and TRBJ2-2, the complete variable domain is GAGVSQSPRYKVAKRGQDVALRCDPISGHVSLFWYQQALGQGPEFLTYFQNEAQLDKSGLPSDRFFAERPEGSVSTLKIQRTQQEDSAVYLCASSPRGVGELFFGEGSRLTVL.

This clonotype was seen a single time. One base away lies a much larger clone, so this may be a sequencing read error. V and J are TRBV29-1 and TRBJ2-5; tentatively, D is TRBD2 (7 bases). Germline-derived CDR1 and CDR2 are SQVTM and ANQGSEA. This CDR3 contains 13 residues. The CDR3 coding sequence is TGCAGCATTGAAAGGGGGAGGGCAGAGACCCAGTACTTC. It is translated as CSIERGRAETQYF.

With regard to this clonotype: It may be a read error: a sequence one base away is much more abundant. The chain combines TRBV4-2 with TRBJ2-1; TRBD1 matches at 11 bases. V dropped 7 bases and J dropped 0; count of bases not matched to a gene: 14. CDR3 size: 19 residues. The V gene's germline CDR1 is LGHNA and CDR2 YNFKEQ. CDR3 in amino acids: CASNRGQGATTSSYNEQFF. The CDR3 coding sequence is TGTGCCAGCAACCGCGGACAGGGGGCGACCACAAGCTCCTACAATGAGCAGTTCTTC.

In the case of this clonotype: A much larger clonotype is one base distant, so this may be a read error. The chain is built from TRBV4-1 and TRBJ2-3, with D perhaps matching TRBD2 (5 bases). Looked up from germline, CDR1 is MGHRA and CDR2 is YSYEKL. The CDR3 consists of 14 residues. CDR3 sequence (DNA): TGCGCCAGCAGCCAGCCCCGGGGATGGAATACGCAGTGTTTT. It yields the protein CASSQPRGWNTQCF.

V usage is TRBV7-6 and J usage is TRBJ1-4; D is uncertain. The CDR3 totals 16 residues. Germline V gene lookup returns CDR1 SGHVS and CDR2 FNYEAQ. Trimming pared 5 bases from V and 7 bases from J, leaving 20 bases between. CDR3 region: CASSPAYYGSPEKLFF. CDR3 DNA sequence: TGTGCCAGCAGCCCAGCTTATTACGGGTCCCCTGAAAAACTGTTTTTT.